The rows below give T cell receptor beta chains drawn from one sample of a study of T cells in Graves' hyperthyroidism and ophthalmopathy. MiXCR, applied by TCRdb to the multiplex PCR reads, yields one record per CDR3 protein. The sample lists some 300,000 distinct CDR3 sequences; approximately 12% were seen once. What was sequenced was blood. Receptors originate from a woman in her 30s with Graves' hyperthyroidism that later progressed to Graves' ophthalmopathy. Both conserved end residues are part of each CDR3. D genes are given only for firm matches. Not all rows give a size; the values are once, few, many and, for expanded clones, a class.

j_gene | v_gene | abundance | d_gene | CDR3aa | CDR3nt
TRBJ2-1 | TRBV29-1 | . | TRBD2 | CSVGRLAYNEQFF | TGCAGCGTTGGTCGACTAGCGTACAATGAGCAGTTCTTC
TRBJ2-1 | TRBV13 | few | TRBD2 | CASSSPTSGAYEQFF | TGTGCCAGCAGCTCCCCGACTAGCGGCGCCTACGAGCAGTTCTTC
TRBJ2-5 | TRBV25-1 | few | . | CASSESRELETQYF | TGTGCCAGCAGTGAATCTAGGGAGCTCGAGACCCAGTACTTC
TRBJ2-7 | TRBV10-3 | . | . | CAISGSAPQSERPYEQYF | TGTGCCATCAGTGGCTCGGCCCCGCAGTCCGAAAGGCCTTACGAGCAGTACTTC
TRBJ2-7 | TRBV27 | many | . | CASSSSDSWGHEQYF | TGTGCCAGCAGTTCTTCCGACAGTTGGGGCCACGAGCAGTACTTC
TRBJ1-4 | TRBV7-2 | many | . | CASSAGLERAKLFF | TGTGCCAGCAGCGCGGGACTTGAGAGGGCAAAACTGTTTTTT
TRBJ2-2 | TRBV10-3 | . | TRBD2 | CAISRAGADTGELFF | TGTGCCATCAGCAGAGCGGGGGCAGACACCGGGGAGCTGTTTTTT
TRBJ1-4 | TRBV13 | many | . | CASSLRGEKLFF | TGTGCCAGCAGCCTAAGGGGTGAAAAACTGTTTTTT
TRBJ2-6 | TRBV7-2 | few | TRBD1 | CASSLKGTGDSGANVLTF | TGTGCCAGCAGCTTAAAGGGGACAGGGGACTCTGGGGCCAACGTCCTGACTTTC
TRBJ2-4 | TRBV6-2/TRBV6-3 | . | . | CASSRHREVNIQYF | TGTGCCAGCAGCCGTCACAGGGAGGTCAACATTCAGTACTTC
TRBJ2-1 | TRBV15 | . | . | CATSRLPGQGIYNEQFF | TGTGCCACCAGCAGACTACCGGGACAAGGGATTTACAATGAGCAGTTCTTC
TRBJ2-7 | TRBV20-1 | many | . | CSAPRGGTPFSEQYF | TGCAGTGCTCCCAGGGGGGGAACCCCTTTCTCCGAGCAGTACTTC
TRBJ2-1 | TRBV7-2 | many | TRBD2 | CASSWARAGAFNEQFF | TGTGCCAGCAGCTGGGCTCGGGCGGGAGCTTTTAATGAGCAGTTCTTC
TRBJ1-1 | TRBV2 | . | . | CASRRGSAEAFF | TGTGCCAGCAGACGAGGGTCCGCTGAAGCTTTCTTT
TRBJ1-3 | TRBV5-8 | few | TRBD1 | CASSRDRAGNTIYF | TGTGCCAGCAGCCGTGACAGGGCCGGAAACACCATATATTTT
TRBJ1-2 | TRBV27 | many | . | CASSSTGRRYGYTF | TGTGCCAGCAGTTCCACAGGCCGCCGCTATGGCTACACCTTC
TRBJ1-1 | TRBV12-3/TRBV12-4 | many | . | CASSFARTEAFF | TGTGCCAGCAGTTTTGCCCGAACTGAAGCTTTCTTT
TRBJ2-2 | TRBV7-2 | many | . | CASSPYWGGELFF | TGTGCCAGCAGCCCCTATTGGGGCGGGGAGCTGTTTTTT
TRBJ2-7 | TRBV3-1 | many | TRBD1 | CASSQPRTGLQYF | TGTGCCAGCAGCCAGCCCAGGACAGGGTTGCAGTACTTC
TRBJ2-5 | TRBV9 | few | . | CASSDEGGGFRETQYF | TGTGCCAGCAGCGACGAGGGGGGCGGGTTCAGGGAGACCCAGTACTTC
TRBJ1-1 | TRBV7-2 | many | . | CASSLDYRNTEAFF | TGTGCCAGCAGCTTAGACTATCGGAACACTGAAGCTTTCTTT
TRBJ2-2 | TRBV10-3 | . | . | CAVGVGAAGELFF | TGTGCCGTAGGGGTAGGGGCCGCCGGGGAGCTGTTTTTT
TRBJ2-1 | TRBV28 | many | TRBD2 | CASTPPPSGGYNEQFF | TGTGCCAGCACCCCCCCCCCTAGCGGGGGGTACAATGAGCAGTTCTTC
TRBJ1-2 | TRBV9 | few | . | CASSVGGLDNGYTF | TGTGCCAGCAGCGTGGGGGGACTCGATAATGGCTACACCTTC
TRBJ2-4 | TRBV7-2 | many | TRBD2 | CASSLEISGSKNIQYF | TGTGCCAGCAGCTTAGAGATTAGCGGGAGCAAGAACATTCAGTACTTC
TRBJ2-1 | TRBV4-3 | many | TRBD2 | CASSQELWTSGSNEQFF | TGCGCCAGCAGCCAAGAGCTATGGACTAGCGGGAGCAATGAGCAGTTCTTC
TRBJ2-2 | TRBV28 | few | . | CASSLTGPSNTGELFF | TGTGCCAGCAGTTTAACAGGGCCTTCGAACACCGGGGAGCTGTTTTTT
TRBJ2-1 | TRBV28 | many | TRBD2 | CATTPGTSGRNEQFF | TGTGCCACCACCCCAGGGACTAGCGGGAGGAATGAGCAGTTCTTC
TRBJ1-4 | TRBV6-6 | many | TRBD1 | CASSYSTGQVNEKLFF | TGTGCCAGCAGTTACTCGACGGGACAGGTTAATGAAAAACTGTTTTTT
TRBJ1-5 | TRBV16 | few | TRBD1 | CASSPSDRGSNQPQHF | TGTGCCAGCAGCCCCTCGGACAGGGGAAGCAATCAGCCCCAGCATTTT
TRBJ2-7 | TRBV7-9 | many | . | CASTAPASYEQYF | TGTGCCAGCACCGCGCCGGCTTCCTACGAGCAGTACTTC
TRBJ2-3 | TRBV6-1 | few | TRBD1 | CASSTGTEYLADTQYF | TGTGCCAGCAGCACCGGGACAGAGTATCTCGCAGATACGCAGTATTTT
TRBJ1-4 | TRBV4-1 | . | . | CASSQDQRTLNEKLFF | TGCGCCAGCAGCCAAGATCAGAGGACCCTTAATGAAAAACTGTTTTTT
TRBJ2-5 | TRBV12-3/TRBV12-4 | . | . | CASSDSLQETQYF | TGTGCCAGCAGCGACAGCCTCCAAGAGACCCAGTACTTC
TRBJ2-1 | TRBV20-1 | many | . | CSASPTRLYNEQFF | TGCAGTGCTAGCCCTACTAGATTATACAATGAGCAGTTCTTC
TRBJ2-5 | TRBV29-1 | many | TRBD1 | CSTMLRDRVLLETQYF | TGCAGTACAATGCTCCGGGACAGGGTACTTCTAGAGACCCAGTACTTC
TRBJ2-2 | TRBV30 | many | . | CAWSPRSNTGELFF | TGTGCCTGGTCCCCTCGGTCGAACACCGGGGAGCTGTTTTTT